The 8 T cell receptor beta chains presented below share a single source sample, sequenced in a study of cytomegalovirus exposure and HLA in healthy donors. 60 Vbeta and 13 Jbeta primers were used in PCR. The protocol was immunoSEQ multiplex PCR, while the TCRdb copy is restricted to in-frame clones and leaves out a portion. Among roughly 200,000 clones listed, 75% to 80% were seen once. Sequencing used PBMCs. Every receptor here comes from a female donor in good health and CMV-seronegative.

The genes are TRBV11-3 and TRBJ1-2, with D hard to call. Germline V lookup: CDR1 SGHNT, CDR2 YENEEA. V was clipped by 4 bases and J by 3 bases, with 15 bases between them. The CDR3 has 15 residues. The CDR3 region is CASSSTPGNYYGYTF. The CDR3 nucleotides are TGTGCCAGCAGCTCTACCCCCGGGAACTACTATGGCTACACCTTC.

Only a few counts were recorded for this clone. V gene TRBV6-5 combines with J gene TRBJ2-3; D call uncertain. This CDR3 is 11 amino acids long. Per the germline V gene, CDR1 is MNHEY and CDR2 is SVGAGI. Trimming removed 6 bases from V and 6 bases from J, with 7 bases in between. CDR3 sequence (DNA): TGTGCCAGCAGAACCGGGGATACGCAGTATTTT. Its translation: CASRTGDTQYF.

The chain uses TRBV27 and TRBJ1-1; D is ambiguous. This CDR3 is built from 13 residues. V gave up 5 bases and J gave up 1 base, with 8 bases separating them. Per germline, CDR1 MNHEY and CDR2 SMNVEV (reference sequence). CDR3 nucleotide sequence: TGTGCCAGCAGTCCCTGGCCGAACACTGAAGCTTTCTTT. Translated: CASSPWPNTEAFF.

This chain joins TRBV6-1 and TRBJ1-1; D is uncertain. CDR3 length: 14 residues. With 6 bases removed from V and 4 bases from J, the gap between germline ends came to 15 bases. Germline assignment: CDR1 MNHNS and CDR2 SASEGT. CDR3 loop: CASRVQRERTEAFF. The DNA of the CDR3 is TGTGCCAGCAGGGTTCAAAGAGAACGCACTGAAGCTTTCTTT.

The chain is built from TRBV7-3 and TRBJ2-2; no clear D. Germline V gene lookup returns CDR1 SGHTA and CDR2 FQGTGA. The CDR3 is 14 residues long. Between the trimmed V and J ends, which lost 8 bases and 2 bases, there was a span of 12 bases. The chain's CDR3 is CASAAVANTGELFF. Here the CDR3 DNA reads TGTGCCAGCGCTGCGGTCGCAAACACCGGGGAGCTGTTTTTT.

This chain uses TRBV5-1 with TRBJ2-7, with D perhaps TRBD2 (6 bases). The CDR3 is made up of 16 amino acids. Trimming pared 0 bases from V and 1 base from J, leaving 14 bases between. The germline gives CDR1 SGHRS, CDR2 YFSETQ. The CDR3 DNA sequence: TGCGCCAGCAGCTTGGCGGGTGGGGGGAGTTCCTACGAGCAGTACTTC. It yields the protein CASSLAGGGSSYEQYF.

The chain carries TRBV11-2 and TRBJ1-1, with 9 bases lining up with TRBD1. The V gene's germline CDR1 is SGHAT and CDR2 FQNNGV. V was pared by 4 bases and J by 4 bases, with 10 bases of the junction left unmatched. This CDR3 region has 16 residues. CDR3 loop: CASSYGDLTGGTEAFF. In nucleotides, the CDR3 is TGTGCCAGCAGCTATGGCGATTTGACAGGGGGCACTGAAGCTTTCTTT.

The gene calls are TRBV2 and TRBJ1-4; TRBD1 agrees at 9 bases. CDR1 is SNHLY and CDR2 is FYNNEI in the germline V gene. The CDR3 has 14 amino acids. V shed 6 bases, J shed 8 bases, and the junction held 7 bases outside the gene matches. CDR3 sequence reads: CASRRDRESEKLFF. CDR3 bases: TGTGCCAGCAGGAGGGACAGGGAGTCAGAAAAACTGTTTTTT. The variable domain in full, completed from reference TRBV2 and TRBJ1-4, reads EPEVTQTPSHQVTQMGQEVILRCVPISNHLYFYWYRQILGQKVEFLVSFYNNEISEKSEIFDDQFSVERPDGSNFTLKIRSTKLEDSAMYFCASRRDRESEKLFFGSGTQLSVL.